This TCR beta chain was documented in a study of shared clonotypes between healthy human individuals. On the study more broadly: Sampling drew on donors who were a couple of women and a few men aged 18 to 49. Points from the study as a whole: When compared with the clonotypes that were shared by all four sorted-subset donors, the non-shared clonotypes turned out to have lower generation probabilities. The sole specimen, blood, was sampled, and tissue repertoires likely differ.

Assay used: immunoSEQ multiplex PCR; TCRdb lists only in-frame clones, some missing. Altogether 300,000 or so clones are present, approximately 74% being singletons, with the ten largest covering 10%. In the CD4+ fraction, cells were divided into CD45RA+ naive and CD45RA-negative memory subsets. Germline loops: CDR1 SGHAT, CDR2 FQDESV (reference sequence). V was shortened by 8 bases and J by 5 bases, with 9 bases between the two germline ends. This CDR3 has 11 amino acids. Of note for this clone: Its target is not known.

The clonotype was recovered from a man aged 25-45 years in good health. Input material: memory CD4+ T cells sorted from blood. Indicated subset: CD45RA-negative fraction. V usage is TRBV11-1 and J usage is TRBJ2-5; possibly TRBD1 for D (5 bases). The CDR3 sequence: CASVKGETQYF. For the CDR3, the DNA is TGTGCCAGCGTCAAGGGGGAGACCCAGTACTTC.